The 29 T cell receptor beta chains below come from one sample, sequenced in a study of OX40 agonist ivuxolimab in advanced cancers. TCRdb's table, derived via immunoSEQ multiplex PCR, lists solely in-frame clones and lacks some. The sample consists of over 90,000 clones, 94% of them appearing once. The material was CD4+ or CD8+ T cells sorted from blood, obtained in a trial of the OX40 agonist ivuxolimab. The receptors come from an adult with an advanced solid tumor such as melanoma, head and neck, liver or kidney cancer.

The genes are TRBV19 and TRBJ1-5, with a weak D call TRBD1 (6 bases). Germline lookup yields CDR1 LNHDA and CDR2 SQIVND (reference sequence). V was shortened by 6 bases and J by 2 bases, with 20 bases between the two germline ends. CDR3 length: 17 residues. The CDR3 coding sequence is TGTGCCAGTAGCCATGGGGGACAACCGAGGGGCAATCAGCCCCAGCATTTT. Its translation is CASSHGGQPRGNQPQHF.

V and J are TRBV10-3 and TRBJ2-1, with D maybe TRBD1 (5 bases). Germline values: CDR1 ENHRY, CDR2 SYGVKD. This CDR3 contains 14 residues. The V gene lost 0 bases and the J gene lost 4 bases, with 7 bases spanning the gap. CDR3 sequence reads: CAISESYRYNEQFF. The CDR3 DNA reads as TGTGCCATCAGTGAGTCCTACAGGTACAATGAGCAGTTCTTC.

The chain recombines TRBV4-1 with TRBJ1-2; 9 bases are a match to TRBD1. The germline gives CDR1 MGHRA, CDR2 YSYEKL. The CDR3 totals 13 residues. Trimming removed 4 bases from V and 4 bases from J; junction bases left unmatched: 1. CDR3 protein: CASSRDRAYGYTF. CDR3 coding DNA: TGCGCCAGCAGCCGGGACAGGGCCTATGGCTACACCTTC.

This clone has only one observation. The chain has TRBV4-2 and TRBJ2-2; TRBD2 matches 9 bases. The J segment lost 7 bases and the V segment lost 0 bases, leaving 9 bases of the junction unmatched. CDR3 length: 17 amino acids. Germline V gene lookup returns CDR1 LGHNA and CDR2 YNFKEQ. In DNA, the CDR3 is TGTGCCAGCAGCCAAGAGGTGGCGGGAGGGCCGGGCGGGGAGCTGTTTTTT. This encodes CASSQEVAGGPGGELFF.

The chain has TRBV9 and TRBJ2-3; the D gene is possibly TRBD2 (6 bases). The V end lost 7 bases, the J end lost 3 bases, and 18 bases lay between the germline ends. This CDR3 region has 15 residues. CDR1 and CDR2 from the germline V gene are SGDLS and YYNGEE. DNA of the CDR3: TGTGCCAGCTCCTCCCGGGGGAGTGGGACAGATACGCAGTATTTT. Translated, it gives CASSSRGSGTDTQYF.

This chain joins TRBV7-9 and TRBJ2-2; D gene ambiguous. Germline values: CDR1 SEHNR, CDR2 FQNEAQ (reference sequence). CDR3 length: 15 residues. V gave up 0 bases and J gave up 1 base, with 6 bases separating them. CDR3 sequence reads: CASSLAGRNTGELFF. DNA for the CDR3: TGTGCCAGCAGCTTAGCTGGTAGGAACACCGGGGAGCTGTTTTTT. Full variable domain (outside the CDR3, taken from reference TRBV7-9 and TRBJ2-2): DTGVSQNPRHKITKRGQNVTFRCDPISEHNRLYWYRQTLGQGPEFLTYFQNEAQLEKSRLLSDRFSAERPKGSFSTLEIQRTEQGDSAMYLCASSLAGRNTGELFFGEGSRLTVL.

CDR3 residues: CASSPQTVTNTGELFF. The CDR3 nucleotides read TGTGCCAGCTCACCACAAACAGTGACCAACACCGGGGAGCTGTTTTTT. This sequence joins TRBV18 and TRBJ2-2, with D unclear. V was cut by 1 base and J by 2 bases, with 11 bases left in between. The germline V gene has CDR1 KGHSH and CDR2 LQKENI. The CDR3 consists of 16 residues.

CDR3 nucleotides: TGTGCCACCAGCAGAGATCGTAGGGTCGAGCAGTACTTC. Translated: CATSRDRRVEQYF. This chain joins TRBV15 and TRBJ2-7; D ambiguous. V was trimmed by 0 bases and J by 6 bases, leaving 9 bases between them. Germline V gene data show CDR1 as LNHNV and CDR2 as YYDKDF (reference sequence). The CDR3 is 13 amino acids.

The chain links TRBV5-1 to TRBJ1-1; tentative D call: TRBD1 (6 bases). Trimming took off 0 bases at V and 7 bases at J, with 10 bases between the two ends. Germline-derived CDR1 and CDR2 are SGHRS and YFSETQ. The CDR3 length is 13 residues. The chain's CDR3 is CASSLETGGEAFF. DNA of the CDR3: TGCGCCAGCAGCTTGGAGACAGGAGGTGAAGCTTTCTTT.

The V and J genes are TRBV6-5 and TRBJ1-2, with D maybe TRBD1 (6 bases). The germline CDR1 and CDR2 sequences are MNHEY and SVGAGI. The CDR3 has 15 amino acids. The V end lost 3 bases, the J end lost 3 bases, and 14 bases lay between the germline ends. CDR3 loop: CASSYSGVDYYGYTF. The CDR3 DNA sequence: TGTGCCAGCAGTTATTCAGGGGTTGATTACTATGGCTACACCTTC.

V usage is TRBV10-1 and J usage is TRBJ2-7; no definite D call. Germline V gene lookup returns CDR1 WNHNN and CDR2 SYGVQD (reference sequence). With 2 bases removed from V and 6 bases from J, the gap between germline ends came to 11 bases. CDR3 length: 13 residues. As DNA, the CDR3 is TGCGCCAGCAGTGAGAACCAGATCGGCGAGCAGTACTTC. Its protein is CASSENQIGEQYF.

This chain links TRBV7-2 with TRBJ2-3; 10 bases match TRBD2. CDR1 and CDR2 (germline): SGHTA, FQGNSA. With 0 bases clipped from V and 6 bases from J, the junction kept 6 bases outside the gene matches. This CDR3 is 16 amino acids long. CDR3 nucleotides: TGTGCCAGCAGCTTAGCCGCACCGGGACTAGCGGATACGCAGTATTTT. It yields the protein CASSLAAPGLADTQYF.

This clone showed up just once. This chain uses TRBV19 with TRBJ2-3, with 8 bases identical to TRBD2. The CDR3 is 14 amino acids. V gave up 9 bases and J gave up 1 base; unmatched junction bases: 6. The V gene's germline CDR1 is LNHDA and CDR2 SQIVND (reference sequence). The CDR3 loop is CASRTSTRTDTQYF. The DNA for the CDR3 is TGTGCCAGCCGGACTAGCACCCGCACAGATACGCAGTATTTT.

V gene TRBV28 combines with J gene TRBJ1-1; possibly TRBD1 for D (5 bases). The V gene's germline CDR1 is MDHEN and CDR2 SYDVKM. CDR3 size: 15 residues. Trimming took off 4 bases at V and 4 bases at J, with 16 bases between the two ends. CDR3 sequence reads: CASSSPRWGSTEAFF. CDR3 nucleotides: TGTGCCAGCAGTTCCCCGAGGTGGGGGAGCACTGAAGCTTTCTTT.

In DNA form, the CDR3 reads TGTGCCAGTAGTATCGGGCGGGGGCCCTACGAGCAGTACTTC. Amino acids: CASSIGRGPYEQYF. The J gene is TRBJ2-7, the V gene TRBV19; D possibly corresponds to TRBD2 (7 bases). There are 14 residues in the CDR3. The germline V gene has CDR1 LNHDA and CDR2 SQIVND (reference sequence). V shed 3 bases and J shed 2 bases, with 11 bases lying between them.

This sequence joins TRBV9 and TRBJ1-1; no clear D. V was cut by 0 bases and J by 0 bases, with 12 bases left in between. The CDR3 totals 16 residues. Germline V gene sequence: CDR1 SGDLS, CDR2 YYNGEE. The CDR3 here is CASSVATGSMNTEAFF. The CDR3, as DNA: TGTGCCAGCAGCGTAGCCACGGGCAGCATGAACACTGAAGCTTTCTTT.

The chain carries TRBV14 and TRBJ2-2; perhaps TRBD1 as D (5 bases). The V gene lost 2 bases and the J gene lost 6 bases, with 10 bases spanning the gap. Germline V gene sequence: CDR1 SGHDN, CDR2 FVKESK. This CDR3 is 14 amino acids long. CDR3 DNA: TGTGCCAGCAGCCAAAGGGGCTGGGCCGGGGAGCTGTTTTTT. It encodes CASSQRGWAGELFF. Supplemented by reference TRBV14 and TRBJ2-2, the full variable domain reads EAGVTQFPSHSVIEKGQTVTLRCDPISGHDNLYWYRRVMGKEIKFLLHFVKESKQDESGMPNNRFLAERTGGTYSTLKVQPAELEDSGVYFCASSQRGWAGELFFGEGSRLTVL.

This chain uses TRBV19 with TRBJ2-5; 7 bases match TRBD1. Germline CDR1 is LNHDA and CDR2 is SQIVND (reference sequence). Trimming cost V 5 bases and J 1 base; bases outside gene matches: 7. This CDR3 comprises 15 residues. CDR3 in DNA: TGTGCCAGTAGTGGCTTGGGACAGCCCCAAGAGACCCAGTACTTC. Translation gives CASSGLGQPQETQYF.

The CDR3 loop reads CASSSGQPYEQYF. DNA for the CDR3: TGTGCCAGCAGCTCGGGACAGCCCTACGAGCAGTACTTC. This chain uses TRBV7-2 with TRBJ2-7; 7 nucleotides match TRBD1. J was trimmed by 2 bases and V by 4 bases; bases with no gene match: 2. Germline V CDR1 and CDR2: SGHTA, FQGNSA. There are 13 residues in the CDR3.

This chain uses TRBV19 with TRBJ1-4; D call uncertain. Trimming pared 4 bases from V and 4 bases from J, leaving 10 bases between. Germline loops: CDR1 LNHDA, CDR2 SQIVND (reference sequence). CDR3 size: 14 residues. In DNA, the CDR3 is TGTGCCAGTAGTAGGACGGACCGTAATGAAAAACTGTTTTTT. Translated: CASSRTDRNEKLFF.

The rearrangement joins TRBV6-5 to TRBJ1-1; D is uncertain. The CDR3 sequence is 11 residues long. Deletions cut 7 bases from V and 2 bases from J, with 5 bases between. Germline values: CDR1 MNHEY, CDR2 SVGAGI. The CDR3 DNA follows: TGTGCCAGCACCCGAAACACTGAAGCTTTCTTT. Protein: CASTRNTEAFF.

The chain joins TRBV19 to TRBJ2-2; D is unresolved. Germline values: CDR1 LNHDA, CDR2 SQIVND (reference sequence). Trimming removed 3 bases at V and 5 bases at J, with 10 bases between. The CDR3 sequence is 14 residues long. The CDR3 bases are TGTGCCAGTAGTATCCTCCAACAAACCGGGGAGCTGTTTTTT. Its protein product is CASSILQQTGELFF.

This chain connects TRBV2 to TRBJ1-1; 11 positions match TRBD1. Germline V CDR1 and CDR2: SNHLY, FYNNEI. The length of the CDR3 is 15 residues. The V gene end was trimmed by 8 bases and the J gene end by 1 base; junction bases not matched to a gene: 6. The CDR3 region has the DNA TGTGCCAGCGGGGGACAGGGGGTAAGGAACACTGAAGCTTTCTTT. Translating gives CASGGQGVRNTEAFF.

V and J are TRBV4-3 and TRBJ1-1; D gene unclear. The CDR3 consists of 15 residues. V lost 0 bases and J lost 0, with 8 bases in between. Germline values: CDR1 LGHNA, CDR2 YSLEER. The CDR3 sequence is CASSQDGQLNTEAFF. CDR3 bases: TGCGCCAGCAGCCAAGACGGGCAACTGAACACTGAAGCTTTCTTT.

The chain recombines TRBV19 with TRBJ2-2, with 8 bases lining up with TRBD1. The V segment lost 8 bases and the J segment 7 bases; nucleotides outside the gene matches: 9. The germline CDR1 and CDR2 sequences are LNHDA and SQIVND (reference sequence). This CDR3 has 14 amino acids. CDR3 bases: TGTGCCAGTCAGACAGGGGTCTTGAGCGGGGAGCTGTTTTTT. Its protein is CASQTGVLSGELFF.

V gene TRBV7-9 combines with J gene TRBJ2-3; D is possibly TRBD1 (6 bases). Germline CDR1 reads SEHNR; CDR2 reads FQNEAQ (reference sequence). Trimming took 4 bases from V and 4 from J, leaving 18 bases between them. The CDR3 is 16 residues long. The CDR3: CASSSRGGRNSDTQYF. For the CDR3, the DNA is TGTGCCAGCAGCTCGAGAGGGGGACGGAACTCAGATACGCAGTATTTT.

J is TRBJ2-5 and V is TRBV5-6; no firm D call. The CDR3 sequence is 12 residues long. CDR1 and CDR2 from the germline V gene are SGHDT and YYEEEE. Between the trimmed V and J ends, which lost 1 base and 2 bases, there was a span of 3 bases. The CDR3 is CASSLSQETQYF. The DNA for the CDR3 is TGTGCCAGCAGCTTGTCGCAAGAGACCCAGTACTTC.

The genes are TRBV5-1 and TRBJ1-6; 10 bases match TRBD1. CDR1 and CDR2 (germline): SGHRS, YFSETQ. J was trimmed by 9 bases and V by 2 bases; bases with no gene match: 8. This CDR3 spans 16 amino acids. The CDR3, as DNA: TGCGCCAGCAGCTTCACCCTGACAGGGGGCCTTTCACCCCTCCACTTT. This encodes CASSFTLTGGLSPLHF.

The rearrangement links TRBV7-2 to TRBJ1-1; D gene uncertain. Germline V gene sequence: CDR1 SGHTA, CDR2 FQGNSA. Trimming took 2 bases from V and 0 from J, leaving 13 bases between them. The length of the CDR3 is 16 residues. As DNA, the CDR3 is TGTGCCAGCAGCTTATTTAGCACTGTGCTGAACACTGAAGCTTTCTTT. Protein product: CASSLFSTVLNTEAFF.